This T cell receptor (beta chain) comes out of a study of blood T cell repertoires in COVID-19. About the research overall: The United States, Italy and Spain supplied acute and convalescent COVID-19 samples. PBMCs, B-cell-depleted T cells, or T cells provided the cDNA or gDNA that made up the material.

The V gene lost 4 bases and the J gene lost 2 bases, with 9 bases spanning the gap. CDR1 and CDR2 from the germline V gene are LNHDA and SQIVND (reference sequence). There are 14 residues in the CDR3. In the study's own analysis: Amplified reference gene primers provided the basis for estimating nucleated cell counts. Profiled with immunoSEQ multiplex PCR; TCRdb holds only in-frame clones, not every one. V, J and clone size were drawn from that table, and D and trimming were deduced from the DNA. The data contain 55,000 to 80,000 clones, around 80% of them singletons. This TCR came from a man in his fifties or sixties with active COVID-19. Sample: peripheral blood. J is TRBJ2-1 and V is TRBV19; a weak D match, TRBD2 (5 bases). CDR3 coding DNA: TGTGCCAGTAGTAGCGGGCTGACCTACAATGAGCAGTTCTTC. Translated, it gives CASSSGLTYNEQFF.